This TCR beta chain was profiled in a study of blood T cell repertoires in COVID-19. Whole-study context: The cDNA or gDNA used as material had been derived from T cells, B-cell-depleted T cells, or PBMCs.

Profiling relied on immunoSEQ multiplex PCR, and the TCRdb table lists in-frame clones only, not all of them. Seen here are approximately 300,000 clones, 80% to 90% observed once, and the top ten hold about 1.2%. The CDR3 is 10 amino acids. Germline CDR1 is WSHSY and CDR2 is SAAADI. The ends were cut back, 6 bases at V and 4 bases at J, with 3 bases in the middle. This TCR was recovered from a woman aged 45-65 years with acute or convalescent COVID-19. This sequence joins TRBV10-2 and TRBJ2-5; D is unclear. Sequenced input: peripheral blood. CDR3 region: CASSLETQYF. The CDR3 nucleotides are TGCGCCAGCAGCCTAGAGACCCAGTACTTC.